The following is a TCR beta chain sequence with its context. The data were obtained in a study of blood T cell repertoires in COVID-19. The CDR3 runs 16 residues. Germline lookup yields CDR1 MNHEY and CDR2 SVGAGI. The ends were cut back, 2 bases at V and 4 bases at J, with 17 bases in the middle. The data were produced by immunoSEQ multiplex PCR, yet TCRdb's version contains in-frame clones alone and is incomplete. The sample records around 270,000 clones, 80% to 90% being singletons. This rearrangement joins TRBV6-5 to TRBJ1-1; TRBD1 is a possible D gene (6 bases). This TCR derives from a middle-aged woman who had been exposed to COVID-19. The material sequenced was PBMCs or T cells enriched from blood (not recorded which). Here the CDR3 DNA reads TGTGCCAGCAGTTACCGACCGAGTGGGGGCCCCACTGAAGCTTTCTTT. It yields the protein CASSYRPSGGPTEAFF.